Included here is one T cell receptor beta chain sequence, with context. Antigen specificity is unknown. The DNA is omitted, as the CDR3 cannot be located on it reliably, and the CDR3 follows TCRdb's listing. Other DNA sequences of this sample code for an identical CDR3. These data belong to a study of cytomegalovirus exposure and HLA in healthy donors. Study background: Early released data comprised some 85 million unique TCRs from HLA-typed donors.

Findings and caveats of the study: A later analysis linked a missense DCLRE1C variant to TCR beta V- and J-gene trimming. For cytomegalovirus status, the classifier reportedly gave diagnoses with high specificity and sensitivity.

PCR involved 60 Vbeta and 13 Jbeta primers. Clones were sequenced by immunoSEQ multiplex PCR, and TCRdb holds only the in-frame ones, with some missing. The table shows under 250,000 clones, with over 80% occurring only once. The germline V gene encodes CDR1 SEHNR and CDR2 FQNEAQ (reference sequence). The length of the CDR3 is 18 amino acids, counting both ends. Specimen: PBMCs. The rearrangement joins TRBV7-9 to TRBJ2-7; the table's D gene call, TRBD2, was not cross checked with the DNA. This clonotype originated in a man aged 35 to 55 in good health and CMV-seropositive. This CDR3 reads CASSLSLRGLAGVYEQYF.